These 17 T cell receptor beta chains originate from one sample sequenced in a study of neurological immune-mediated disorders (dated by TCRdb to the late 2010s). The receptor library was made with 5' RACE. The sequencer listed for this sample is Illumina HiSeq 2500. The public reads were run again by TCRdb, first through fastp at Q25 and then through MiXCR, and only productive beta chains were kept. CDR3 protein duplicates are merged, each entry listing the most common genes and DNA. The sample table records some 71,000 distinct CDR3 sequences; 10% of these occur just once. The ten largest make up roughly 9% of the sample. What the time point label conveys for this sample: longitudinal time-point 1 (baseline). The sample comprised PBMCs. These receptors originate from a man aged 25 to 40 in good health.

This clonotype occurred many times. The chain has TRBV7-9 and TRBJ2-7; D is undetermined. Trimming took off 5 bases at V and 4 bases at J, with 6 bases between the two ends. The germline gives CDR1 SEHNR, CDR2 FQNEAQ (reference sequence). CDR3 length: 11 amino acids. CDR3 residues: CASSPNYEQYF. The CDR3 coding sequence is TGTGCCAGCAGCCCTAATTACGAGCAGTACTTC.

This clonotype was counted many times. The chain couples TRBV11-2 to TRBJ2-1; 8 bases are a match to TRBD2. The V gene end was trimmed by 0 bases and the J gene end by 10 bases; junction bases not matched to a gene: 2. Germline CDR1 reads SGHAT; CDR2 reads FQNNGV. The CDR3 has 13 residues. The CDR3 coding sequence is TGTGCCAGCAGCTTAGAAGCGGGAGAGGAGCAGTTCTTC. Its translation: CASSLEAGEEQFF.

The sample holds many counts of this clonotype. V and J are TRBV4-1 and TRBJ2-1; 8 bases fit TRBD2. Germline V gives CDR1 MGHRA, CDR2 YSYEKL. The trim removed 0 bases at V and 13 bases at J, leaving 14 bases unmatched. The CDR3 extends over 16 amino acids. As DNA, the CDR3 is TGCGCCAGCAGCCAAGAGGGAGGGGCTAGCGGGCGGCGTCAGTTCTTC. It codes for CASSQEGGASGRRQFF.

This clonotype was observed at least ten times. This chain uses TRBV14 with TRBJ2-7, with D possibly being TRBD2 (5 bases). Germline V gives CDR1 SGHDN, CDR2 FVKESK. The CDR3 extends over 13 amino acids. Trimming removed 3 bases at V and 7 bases at J, with 13 bases between. The chain's CDR3 is CASSQRETGEQYF. CDR3 nucleotides: TGTGCCAGCAGCCAGAGAGAGACGGGGGAGCAGTACTTC.

There are many counts of this clonotype. The rearrangement links TRBV5-1 to TRBJ2-7, with D unresolved. The CDR3 totals 13 residues. V gave up 0 bases and J gave up 4 bases, with 8 bases separating them. CDR1 is SGHRS, CDR2 YFSETQ, per germline. This chain's CDR3 is CASSLDWAYEQYF. CDR3 DNA sequence: TGCGCCAGCAGCTTGGACTGGGCATACGAGCAGTACTTC.

The chain joins TRBV12-3 or TRBV12-4 to TRBJ2-1, with D possibly being TRBD2 (6 bases). This CDR3 region has 14 residues. Between the trimmed V and J ends, which lost 6 bases and 0 bases, there was a span of 9 bases. CDR3: CASSGGISYNEQFF. CDR3 in DNA: TGTGCCAGCAGCGGGGGAATCTCCTACAATGAGCAGTTCTTC.

Details on this clonotype: The junction shows a germline mismatch at one end, possibly a read error. J is TRBJ2-1 and V is TRBV6-2 or TRBV6-3, with 13 bases lining up with TRBD2. The CDR3 runs 19 residues. CDR1 is MNHEY and CDR2 is SVGEGT in the germline V gene. This CDR3 is CASNQNPGLAGSGYNDQFF. Written as DNA, the CDR3 is TGTGCCAGCAACCAAAACCCGGGACTAGCGGGAAGTGGCTACAATGACCAGTTCTTC.

In its sample, this clonotype was seen many times. The chain uses TRBV20-1 and TRBJ1-1, with D unclear. Trimming left V 1 base short and J 6 bases short, with 6 bases between. Germline CDR1 DFQATT, CDR2 SNEGSKA (reference sequence). The CDR3 totals 11 residues. The CDR3 region is CSARAGSEAFF. The CDR3 DNA follows: TGCAGTGCTAGAGCTGGCTCTGAAGCTTTCTTT.

This clonotype was seen more than once but under ten times. V usage is TRBV7-2 and J usage is TRBJ2-1, with 12 bases identical to TRBD2. This CDR3 has 17 amino acids. The V gene end was trimmed by 3 bases and the J gene end by 9 bases; junction bases not matched to a gene: 12. CDR1 is SGHTA and CDR2 is FQGNSA in the germline V gene. CDR3 coding DNA: TGTGCCAGCAGCTTGGTAGCGTTGGGACTAGCGGGTGGTGAGCAGTTCTTC. Protein: CASSLVALGLAGGEQFF.

The gene calls are TRBV18 and TRBJ2-7; TRBD2 matches at 11 bases. V dropped 6 bases and J dropped 5; count of bases not matched to a gene: 6. The CDR3 is 14 amino acids. Per the germline V gene, CDR1 is KGHSH and CDR2 is LQKENI. CDR3 sequence (DNA): TGTGCCAGCTCCGACGGGACTAGCGGAGACGAGCAGTACTTC. This codes for CASSDGTSGDEQYF.

The genes are TRBV15 and TRBJ2-7; TRBD2 might be the D (5 bases). The germline V and J ends were trimmed by 0 bases and 2 bases, with 8 bases remaining between them. CDR3 length: 14 amino acids. Germline V CDR1 and CDR2: LNHNV, YYDKDF (reference sequence). CDR3 DNA: TGTGCCACCAGCAGAGATCGAGGGACCTACGAGCAGTACTTC. This translates into CATSRDRGTYEQYF.

Only a few counts were recorded for this clonotype. A much larger clone lies one base from this, so it may be a read error. V usage is TRBV7-2 and J usage is TRBJ2-3; 9 bases agree with TRBD2. The CDR3 covers 17 residues. With V trimmed by 4 bases and J by 2 bases, 10 bases remained unmatched. Germline V lookup: CDR1 SGHTA, CDR2 FQGNSA. The CDR3 spells CASSSRGLAQSTDTQYF. CDR3 sequence (DNA): TGTGCCAGCAGCTCACGAGGACTAGCGCAGTCCACAGATACGCAGTATTTT.

This clonotype was seen ten or more times. This sequence joins TRBV29-1 and TRBJ2-7; TRBD1 aligns across 9 bases. The CDR3 totals 16 residues. Germline assignment: CDR1 SQVTM and CDR2 ANQGSEA. Trimming at V came to 1 base and at J to 2 bases, leaving 9 bases not matched to a gene. The CDR3 region has the DNA TGCAGCGTTGAAGGGACAGGGGCGGGGAATACCTACGAGCAGTACTTC. Protein sequence: CSVEGTGAGNTYEQYF.

In this sample, this clonotype turned up a few times. The genes are TRBV6-6 and TRBJ2-1; 9 bases align to TRBD2. The CDR3 spans 15 residues. V dropped 0 bases and J dropped 8; count of bases not matched to a gene: 5. CDR1 is MNHNY, CDR2 SVGAGI, per germline (reference sequence). The CDR3 sequence: CASSYSASGKDEQFF. CDR3 in DNA: TGTGCCAGCAGTTACTCAGCTAGCGGGAAGGATGAGCAGTTCTTC.

This clonotype showed up many times. CDR3 DNA sequence: TGTGCCAGCAGTTATACCAGCGGGAGGAGGGTAGATACGCAGTATTTT. This sequence encodes CASSYTSGRRVDTQYF. The chain uses TRBV6-6 and TRBJ2-3; TRBD2 agrees at 9 bases. The CDR3 is 16 amino acids. Germline V gene sequence: CDR1 MNHNY, CDR2 SVGAGI (reference sequence). Trimming removed 3 bases from V and 5 bases from J; junction bases left unmatched: 9.

This clonotype was detected many times. The rearrangement links TRBV7-2 to TRBJ2-7; D possibly corresponds to TRBD1 (5 bases). In germline, CDR1 is SGHTA, CDR2 FQGNSA. The length of the CDR3 is 13 residues. V gave up 0 bases and J gave up 7 bases, with 10 bases separating them. The CDR3 loop reads CASSLAKGQEQYF. The CDR3 DNA reads as TGTGCCAGCAGCTTAGCGAAGGGGCAGGAGCAGTACTTC.

This clonotype was picked up many times. The rearrangement links TRBV29-1 to TRBJ2-7, with 16 bases aligning to TRBD2. J lost 2 bases, V lost 6 bases, and 7 bases had no gene match. Germline V lookup: CDR1 SQVTM, CDR2 ANQGSEA. The CDR3 length is 16 residues. CDR3 sequence (DNA): TGCAGCGTCGGGGGACTAGCGGGAGGGCCCCCCTACGAGCAGTACTTC. Amino acid sequence: CSVGGLAGGPPYEQYF.